The T cell receptor (beta chain) under discussion was sequenced for a study of T cell clones after liver transplantation. Study-level background: In this trial, immunosuppression withdrawal was attempted within 2 years of liver transplant. Graft-donor-reactive sequences were compared with third-party-reactive TCRbeta sequences from pre-transplant mixed lymphocyte reactions.

CD3+CD4+ and CD3+CD8+ cells were FACS-sorted from thawed unstimulated PBMCs. This clone was recorded once. TCRdb's copy holds only in-frame clones and misses some; the assay was immunoSEQ multiplex PCR. The sample includes about 51,000 clones, approximately 87% seen only once; the top ten take around an eighth. CDR3 length: 17 residues. Germline V gene data show CDR1 as SGHVS and CDR2 as FQNEAQ. Between the trimmed V and J ends, which lost 5 bases and 4 bases, there was a span of 21 bases. The J gene is TRBJ2-1, the V gene TRBV7-8; tentatively, D is TRBD1 (6 bases). The TCR originated in a human patient who received a liver transplant. T cells may partly derive from the graft donor. This specimen was CD8+ T cells from blood, taken 12 months after liver transplant. For the CDR3, the DNA is TGTGCCAGCAGCCCACGGACAGAATCCCGACAATACAATGAGCAGTTCTTC. This encodes CASSPRTESRQYNEQFF.